This paragraph reports one TCR beta chain. The record originates from a study of blood T cell repertoires in COVID-19. On the study more broadly: PBMCs, B-cell-depleted T cells, or T cells were the source of the cDNA or gDNA that made up the material.

From germline, CDR1 is LGHNA and CDR2 YNFKEQ. The V segment lost 1 base and the J segment 9 bases; nucleotides outside the gene matches: 8. The CDR3 spans 15 residues. Per the authors' pipeline: Researchers report that nucleated cell counts were estimated from reference gene primer amplification. The data were produced by immunoSEQ multiplex PCR, yet TCRdb's version contains in-frame clones alone and is incomplete. V and J calls and clone size are copied from that table; D and trimming were computed from the DNA. The sample shows around 270,000 clones, 65% to 85% of them seen only once. Patients of the Seattle cohort, enrolled during active infection, were followed longitudinally.

This sequence was found in a person aged 70 to 85 with COVID-19, enrolled during active disease. The genes are TRBV4-2 and TRBJ2-1, with 8 positions matching TRBD2. Specimen: peripheral blood. The CDR3 DNA follows: TGTGCCAGCAGCCAAGTTCCGGGACTAGGGGTTGAGCAGTTCTTC. Its translation is CASSQVPGLGVEQFF.